Below, 23 T cell receptor beta chains from the same sample are listed, as sequenced in a study of early T cells in non-severe SARS-CoV-2 infection. MiXCR, run by TCRdb on the 5' RACE reads, gives a single entry per CDR3 protein. The table includes about 69,000 distinct CDR3 sequences, about an eighth detected once. The specimen comprised whole blood, sampled at baseline. These receptors came from an adult who was a healthcare worker with PCR-confirmed SARS-CoV-2 infection or an uninfected control (not recorded which).

A few counts support this clonotype. J is TRBJ2-5 and V is TRBV7-2, with 13 nucleotides matching TRBD2. V trimming: 5 bases; J trimming: 3 bases; junction bases outside the gene matches: 9. The CDR3 covers 17 residues. The germline CDR1 and CDR2 sequences are SGHTA and FQGNSA. The CDR3 is CASSGSGTSGIKETQYF. The CDR3 DNA reads TGTGCCAGCAGCGGGTCCGGGACTAGCGGGATCAAAGAGACCCAGTACTTC.

This clonotype was counted only a few times. The V gene is TRBV7-9, the J gene TRBJ2-3; D not resolved. V gave up 2 bases and J gave up 4 bases, with 19 bases separating them. The length of the CDR3 is 17 residues. Per the germline V gene, CDR1 is SEHNR and CDR2 is FQNEAQ (reference sequence). CDR3: CASSLSRNGIEPDTQYF. In DNA, the CDR3 is TGTGCCAGCAGCTTATCGCGGAATGGAATTGAGCCAGATACGCAGTATTTT.

This clonotype was counted at least ten times. The chain combines TRBV11-2 with TRBJ1-2, with D possibly being TRBD1 (5 bases). Trimming removed 3 bases at V and 5 bases at J, with 16 bases between. The CDR3 sequence is 15 residues long. Germline-derived CDR1 and CDR2 are SGHAT and FQNNGV. In DNA, the CDR3 is TGTGCCAGCAGCTTCGCCGGATTGGGGGTTTATGGCTACACCTTC. It translates to CASSFAGLGVYGYTF.

The chain links TRBV18 to TRBJ2-7, with D unclear. Per germline, CDR1 KGHSH and CDR2 LQKENI. The CDR3 consists of 14 residues. V lost 0 bases, J lost 6 bases, and 12 bases lay in between. CDR3 loop: CASSPPTKGREQYF. In DNA form, the CDR3 reads TGTGCCAGCTCACCACCGACAAAGGGCCGCGAGCAGTACTTC.

This clonotype has only a few counts. The CDR3: CASSLVGGRVTGNTIYF. The DNA for the CDR3 is TGCGCCAGCAGCTTGGTTGGCGGCAGGGTAACTGGAAACACCATATATTTT. The V and J genes are TRBV5-1 and TRBJ1-3, with D tentatively TRBD1 (5 bases). Germline CDR1 and CDR2: SGHRS and YFSETQ. CDR3 length: 17 residues. Trimming stripped 0 bases from V and 2 bases from J, with 15 bases between.

This chain uses TRBV4-3 with TRBJ2-2; TRBD2 matches 9 bases. Germline CDR1 reads LGHNA; CDR2 reads YSLEER. The length of the CDR3 is 17 residues. V dropped 1 base and J dropped 5; count of bases not matched to a gene: 8. The CDR3 sequence is CASSQVSGGRETGELFF. The CDR3 nucleotides are TGCGCCAGCAGCCAAGTGTCCGGCGGGAGGGAAACCGGGGAGCTGTTTTTT.

The J gene is TRBJ2-1, the V gene TRBV7-2, with D perhaps TRBD1 (5 bases). The germline V gene encodes CDR1 SGHTA and CDR2 FQGNSA. Trimming cost V 1 base and J 8 bases, with 9 bases left between them. This CDR3 has 13 amino acids. CDR3 in DNA: TGTGCCAGCAGCTTAGGCAGGGTCTATGAGCAGTTCTTC. It encodes CASSLGRVYEQFF.

V and J are TRBV7-8 and TRBJ2-3; maybe TRBD2 (6 bases). Trimming cost V 3 bases and J 3 bases, with 19 bases left between them. CDR3 length: 17 amino acids. CDR1 is SGHVS, CDR2 FQNEAQ, per germline. CDR3 nucleotides: TGTGCCAGCAGCTTCGACCGGGACTGGAGGCTGACAGATACGCAGTATTTT. Protein: CASSFDRDWRLTDTQYF.

V gene TRBV7-9 combines with J gene TRBJ2-3; TRBD1 or TRBD2 may be the D gene (5 bases each). The CDR3 consists of 18 residues. The germline V gene has CDR1 SEHNR and CDR2 FQNEAQ (reference sequence). Trimming left V 4 bases short and J 0 bases short, with 20 bases between. CDR3: CASSSLRPQGGSTDTQYF. The CDR3 coding sequence is TGTGCCAGCAGCTCTCTTCGACCCCAGGGCGGGAGCACAGATACGCAGTATTTT.

In its sample, this clonotype was seen a few times. V usage is TRBV6-6 and J usage is TRBJ2-4; 12 nucleotides agree with TRBD2. The CDR3 length is 18 residues. V lost 4 bases, J lost 3 bases, and 10 bases stayed unmatched. Germline CDR1 is MNHNY and CDR2 is SVGAGI (reference sequence). CDR3 DNA sequence: TGTGCCAGCAGTTCTACCGGGACTAGCGGGTTAGGCAAAAACATTCAGTACTTC. Translating gives CASSSTGTSGLGKNIQYF.

The sample holds a few counts of this clonotype. V gene TRBV29-1 combines with J gene TRBJ2-7, with a weak D call TRBD1 (6 bases). The CDR3 contains 14 residues. Germline CDR1 reads SQVTM; CDR2 reads ANQGSEA. The V and J ends lost 6 bases and 3 bases respectively, with 18 bases between them. The CDR3 nucleotides are TGCAGCGTCGAACGGACAGATTCCGTCTACGAGCAGTACTTC. It specifies CSVERTDSVYEQYF.

V is TRBV18 and J is TRBJ2-1; 7 bases are shared with TRBD2. This CDR3 is 15 amino acids long. V lost 5 bases, J lost 0 bases, and 4 bases stayed unmatched. Looked up from germline, CDR1 is KGHSH and CDR2 is LQKENI. CDR3 amino acids: CASSGGLNSYNEQFF. CDR3 coding DNA: TGTGCCAGCTCAGGGGGACTAAACTCCTACAATGAGCAGTTCTTC. Combining the CDR3 with reference TRBV18 and TRBJ2-1 gives the whole variable domain NAGVMQNPRHLVRRRGQEARLRCSPMKGHSHVYWYRQLPEEGLKFMVYLQKENIIDESGMPKERFSAEFPKEGPSILRIQQVVRGDSAAYFCASSGGLNSYNEQFFGPGTRLTVL.

The chain joins TRBV4-1 to TRBJ2-6; TRBD2 aligns across 10 bases. Unmatched junction bases numbered 6, after V lost 0 bases and J lost 4 bases. CDR3 size: 18 residues. Germline CDR1 is MGHRA and CDR2 is YSYEKL. DNA for the CDR3: TGCGCCAGCAGCCAAGATCAAGCGGGGGGGCCAGGGGCCAACGTCCTGACTTTC. Translated: CASSQDQAGGPGANVLTF.

This chain connects TRBV5-5 to TRBJ2-5, with 7 bases matching TRBD1. CDR3 length: 14 amino acids. The V segment lost 6 bases and the J segment 5 bases; nucleotides outside the gene matches: 10. Looked up from germline, CDR1 is SGHKS and CDR2 is YYEKEE (reference sequence). The CDR3 loop is CASTQGQSAETQYF. The CDR3 bases are TGTGCCAGCACCCAGGGACAGTCAGCGGAGACCCAGTACTTC.

The V gene is TRBV4-3, the J gene TRBJ1-3; D ambiguous. CDR3 length: 15 amino acids. Germline V CDR1 and CDR2: LGHNA, YSLEER. V was shortened by 0 bases and J by 0 bases, with 6 bases between the two germline ends. The CDR3 DNA sequence: TGCGCCAGCAGCCAAGACCGGGGCTCTGGAAACACCATATATTTT. Protein product: CASSQDRGSGNTIYF.

The chain has TRBV30 and TRBJ1-5; D is undetermined. V was trimmed by 0 bases and J by 1 base, leaving 7 bases between them. The length of the CDR3 is 14 residues. The germline gives CDR1 GTSNPN, CDR2 SVGIG (reference sequence). For the CDR3, the DNA is TGTGCCTGGAGTGTGGAATGGAGCAATCAGCCCCAGCATTTT. This sequence encodes CAWSVEWSNQPQHF.

The V gene is TRBV5-6, the J gene TRBJ1-6, with 7 bases fitting TRBD1. The V gene end was trimmed by 0 bases and the J gene end by 4 bases; junction bases not matched to a gene: 1. This CDR3 has 15 residues. The germline V gene has CDR1 SGHDT and CDR2 YYEEEE. The CDR3 DNA reads TGTGCCAGCAGCTTGGGACAGGGTTATAATTCACCCCTCCACTTT. It translates to CASSLGQGYNSPLHF.

This clonotype showed up many times. This chain uses TRBV29-1 with TRBJ1-5; D gene unclear. Germline values: CDR1 SQVTM, CDR2 ANQGSEA. Trimming left V 4 bases short and J 6 bases short, with 13 bases between. This CDR3 has 13 amino acids. CDR3 DNA sequence: TGCAGCGTTGGAGTAGGGCAAGGTCAGCCCCAGCATTTT. It encodes CSVGVGQGQPQHF.

This clonotype was counted between two and nine times. This chain uses TRBV5-1 with TRBJ1-2; D remains unclear. In germline, CDR1 is SGHRS, CDR2 YFSETQ. V lost 0 bases and J lost 6, with 6 bases in between. This CDR3 comprises 12 residues. The CDR3 loop reads CASSLAEDGYTF. As DNA, the CDR3 is TGCGCCAGCAGCTTGGCCGAGGATGGCTACACCTTC.

This clonotype was picked up many times. The chain carries TRBV9 and TRBJ1-4, with D perhaps matching TRBD1 (5 bases). The CDR3 loop spans 15 amino acids. Trimming removed 4 bases from V and 11 bases from J, with 21 bases in between. Per the germline V gene, CDR1 is SGDLS and CDR2 is YYNGEE. This CDR3 is CASSFRTGTDGKLFF. CDR3 in DNA: TGTGCCAGCAGCTTCAGAACCGGGACCGACGGGAAACTGTTTTTT.

The rearrangement uses TRBV28 and TRBJ2-1; unclear D gene. This CDR3 spans 15 amino acids. The germline CDR1 and CDR2 sequences are MDHEN and SYDVKM. Trimming removed 5 bases at V and 0 bases at J, with 11 bases between. This CDR3 reads CASSLTLSSYNEQFF. The CDR3 DNA reads TGTGCCAGCAGTCTGACACTGAGCTCCTACAATGAGCAGTTCTTC.

A few counts support this clonotype. The rearrangement uses TRBV7-2 and TRBJ2-1, with D unresolved. This CDR3 has 13 residues. V lost 4 bases and J lost 3, with 7 bases in between. Germline V CDR1 and CDR2: SGHTA, FQGNSA. The CDR3 nucleotides are TGTGCCAGCAGCTACACTTACTACAATGAGCAGTTCTTC. Protein product: CASSYTYYNEQFF.

In this sample, this clonotype turned up many times. The V call is TRBV7-2, the J call TRBJ1-5; a possible D gene is TRBD1 (6 bases). Germline V gene sequence: CDR1 SGHTA, CDR2 FQGNSA. The CDR3 extends over 15 amino acids. V lost 1 base and J 2 bases, leaving 9 bases between the germline ends. CDR3 nucleotides: TGTGCCAGCAGCTTAGTATCAGGGGGCAATCAGCCCCAGCATTTT. As protein: CASSLVSGGNQPQHF.